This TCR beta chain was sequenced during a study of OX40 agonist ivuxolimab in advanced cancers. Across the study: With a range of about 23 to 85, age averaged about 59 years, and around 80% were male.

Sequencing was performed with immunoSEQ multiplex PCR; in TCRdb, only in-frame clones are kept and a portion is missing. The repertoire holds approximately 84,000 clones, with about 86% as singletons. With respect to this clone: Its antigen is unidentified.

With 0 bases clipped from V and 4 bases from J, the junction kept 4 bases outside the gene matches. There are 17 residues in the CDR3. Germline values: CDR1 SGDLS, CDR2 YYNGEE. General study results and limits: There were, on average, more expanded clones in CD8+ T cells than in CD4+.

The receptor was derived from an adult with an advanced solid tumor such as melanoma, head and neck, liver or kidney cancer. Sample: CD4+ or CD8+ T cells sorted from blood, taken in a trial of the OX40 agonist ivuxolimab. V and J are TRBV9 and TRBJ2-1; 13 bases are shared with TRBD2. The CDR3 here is CASSVGELAGGYNEQFF. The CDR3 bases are TGTGCCAGCAGCGTAGGGGAACTAGCGGGGGGGTACAATGAGCAGTTCTTC.